These 17 T cell receptor beta chains came from one sample sequenced in a study of blood T cell repertoires in COVID-19. Assay used: immunoSEQ multiplex PCR; TCRdb lists only in-frame clones, some missing. Of 370,000 or so clones in the sample, about four fifths were seen once. The sample was peripheral blood. Receptors were obtained from a human donor with acute or convalescent COVID-19. The donor label of this sample is uncertain.

The chain has TRBV15 and TRBJ1-2; D unresolved. V lost 0 bases, J lost 7 bases, and 12 bases lay in between. The CDR3 is 14 amino acids. Germline V gene sequence: CDR1 LNHNV, CDR2 YYDKDF (reference sequence). In nucleotides, the CDR3 is TGTGCCACCAGCAGAGATCAAAGGGCGGGTGGCTACACCTTC. Residues: CATSRDQRAGGYTF.

J is TRBJ2-1 and V is TRBV28; TRBD2 agrees at 11 bases. This CDR3 comprises 16 residues. CDR1 is MDHEN and CDR2 is SYDVKM in the germline V gene. V gave up 4 bases and J gave up 7 bases; unmatched junction bases: 9. As DNA, the CDR3 is TGTGCCAGCAGTTCCCTAGCGGGGGGCCTCCCGAATGAGCAGTTCTTC. It is translated as CASSSLAGGLPNEQFF.

The rearrangement uses TRBV5-6 and TRBJ2-7, with D possibly matching TRBD1 (5 bases). V lost 0 bases to trimming and J lost 5 bases, with 12 bases between them. CDR1 is SGHDT, CDR2 YYEEEE, per germline. The CDR3 contains 14 residues. CDR3 amino acids: CASSLAGFIHEQYF. DNA for the CDR3: TGTGCCAGCAGCTTGGCAGGGTTTATCCACGAGCAGTACTTC. The full variable domain, completed using reference TRBV5-6 and TRBJ2-7, is DAGVTQSPTHLIKTRGQQVTLRCSPKSGHDTVSWYQQALGQGPQFIFQYYEEEERQRGNFPDRFSGHQFPNYSSELNVNALLLGDSALYLCASSLAGFIHEQYFGPGTRLTVT.

The J gene is TRBJ1-1, the V gene TRBV29-1; 7 nucleotides line up with TRBD1. J gave up 0 bases and V 7 bases, and 11 bases lay outside the gene matches. From germline, CDR1 is SQVTM and CDR2 ANQGSEA. The CDR3 spans 15 residues. The CDR3 region is CSGNPGQPMNTEAFF. The DNA of the CDR3 is TGCAGCGGTAACCCGGGACAGCCCATGAACACTGAAGCTTTCTTT.

V gene TRBV12-5 combines with J gene TRBJ2-2; the D gene is possibly TRBD1 (7 bases). There are 14 residues in the CDR3. Germline values: CDR1 LGHNT, CDR2 FRNRAP. Trimming took off 7 bases at V and 3 bases at J, with 12 bases between the two ends. The CDR3 loop is CASAGGSDTGELFF. The CDR3 bases are TGTGCTAGTGCAGGGGGGTCGGACACCGGGGAGCTGTTTTTT. Combining the CDR3 with reference TRBV12-5 and TRBJ2-2 gives the whole variable domain DARVTQTPRHKVTEMGQEVTMRCQPILGHNTVFWYRQTMMQGLELLAYFRNRAPLDDSGMPKDRFSAEMPDATLATLKIQPSEPRDSAVYFCASAGGSDTGELFFGEGSRLTVL.

The genes are TRBV6-5 and TRBJ1-2, with a weak D call TRBD1 (5 bases). CDR3 length equals 14 residues. V gave up 2 bases and J gave up 6 bases, with 13 bases separating them. Germline assignment: CDR1 MNHEY and CDR2 SVGAGI. The CDR3 nucleotides read TGTGCCAGCAGTTACACCACCGGCAGGGATGGCTACACCTTC. It translates to CASSYTTGRDGYTF.

This clone was recorded a few times. This chain links TRBV15 with TRBJ2-2; 11 bases agree with TRBD2. The CDR3 consists of 16 residues. Per germline, CDR1 LNHNV and CDR2 YYDKDF (reference sequence). The V gene end was trimmed by 0 bases and the J gene end by 4 bases; junction bases not matched to a gene: 1. As DNA, the CDR3 is TGTGCCACCAGCAGAGATAGCGGGGGGGCCACCGGGGAGCTGTTTTTT. Translating gives CATSRDSGGATGELFF.

The chain is built from TRBV19 and TRBJ1-1, with TRBD1 matching 7 bases. The CDR3 spans 15 residues. V was pared by 2 bases and J by 5 bases, with 8 bases of the junction left unmatched. Germline values: CDR1 LNHDA, CDR2 SQIVND (reference sequence). CDR3 in amino acids: CASSIRGGLGTEAFF. CDR3 bases: TGTGCCAGTAGTATAAGAGGGGGCCTGGGGACTGAAGCTTTCTTT.

This chain links TRBV11-2 with TRBJ2-3, with a possible D match to TRBD2 (6 bases). V lost 2 bases, J lost 4 bases, and 16 bases lay in between. The length of the CDR3 is 16 residues. Germline values: CDR1 SGHAT, CDR2 FQNNGV. As DNA, the CDR3 is TGTGCCAGCAGCTTATCACCGGGAGTGCCTGCAGATACGCAGTATTTT. It translates to CASSLSPGVPADTQYF.

In DNA form, the CDR3 reads TGTGCCAGCAGCCCCACTAGCGGGAGGGGATACAATGAGCAGTTCTTC. Translating it yields CASSPTSGRGYNEQFF. The chain carries TRBV4-2 and TRBJ2-1; 13 bases line up with TRBD2. In germline, CDR1 is LGHNA, CDR2 YNFKEQ. Trimming at V came to 4 bases and at J to 4 bases, leaving 4 bases not matched to a gene. CDR3 size: 16 residues.

The sample holds a few counts of this clone. The gene calls are TRBV2 and TRBJ2-7; 10 nucleotides agree with TRBD2. V shed 5 bases and J 2 bases; nucleotides not matched to a gene: 6. CDR3 size: 15 residues. In germline, CDR1 is SNHLY, CDR2 FYNNEI. CDR3 protein: CASSIAGGRPYEQYF. The CDR3 bases are TGTGCCAGCAGTATAGCGGGAGGACGGCCCTACGAGCAGTACTTC.

The DNA for the CDR3 is TGTGCCAGCAGCCACCGACAGGGCCACAATTCACCCCTCCACTTT. It codes for CASSHRQGHNSPLHF. This rearrangement joins TRBV11-2 to TRBJ1-6; TRBD1 matches at 7 bases. With 5 bases clipped from V and 7 bases from J, the junction kept 8 bases outside the gene matches. The CDR3 is 15 amino acids. CDR1 SGHAT and CDR2 FQNNGV come from the germline V gene.

Concerning this clone: Other DNA sequences in this sample translate to the same CDR3. V gene TRBV5-1 combines with J gene TRBJ2-1; 13 nucleotides align to TRBD2. CDR3 length: 14 amino acids. Unmatched junction bases numbered 2, after V lost 2 bases and J lost 9 bases. Per germline, CDR1 SGHRS and CDR2 YFSETQ. Here the CDR3 reads CASSLLAGGREQFF. In nucleotides, the CDR3 is TGCGCCAGCAGCTTACTAGCGGGGGGGCGTGAGCAGTTCTTC.

This sequence joins TRBV12-3 or TRBV12-4 and TRBJ2-7; TRBD1 might be the D (6 bases). Between the trimmed V and J ends, which lost 7 bases and 8 bases, there was a span of 15 bases. The CDR3 is 12 residues long. CDR3 protein: CASTPDRSKQYF. The CDR3 region has the DNA TGTGCCAGCACTCCAGACAGGTCAAAGCAGTACTTC.

This rearrangement joins TRBV28 to TRBJ2-6; no clear D gene. Trimming left V 4 bases short and J 0 bases short, with 7 bases between. The CDR3 is 15 amino acids. Germline V gives CDR1 MDHEN, CDR2 SYDVKM. CDR3 protein: CASSSGFSGANVLTF. The CDR3 DNA reads TGTGCCAGCAGTTCCGGGTTCTCTGGGGCCAACGTCCTGACTTTC.

In nucleotides, the CDR3 is TGCAGTGCTAGACAGGCTTATGGCTACACCTTC. It yields the protein CSARQAYGYTF. The chain has TRBV20-1 and TRBJ1-2; D gene uncertain. Trimming stripped 2 bases from V and 5 bases from J, with 6 bases between. The CDR3 consists of 11 residues. The V gene's germline CDR1 is DFQATT and CDR2 SNEGSKA (reference sequence).

This clone was picked up a small number of times. J is TRBJ2-3 and V is TRBV7-9; D is uncertain. The CDR3 is made up of 14 amino acids. Trimming left V 5 bases short and J 0 bases short, with 9 bases between. Per germline, CDR1 SEHNR and CDR2 FQNEAQ (reference sequence). CDR3 nucleotide sequence: TGTGCCAGCAGCCCTGGAGCTAGCACAGATACGCAGTATTTT. Protein product: CASSPGASTDTQYF.